These 22 T cell receptor beta chains came from one sample sequenced in a study of CD8 T cells in ankylosing spondylitis. TCRdb analysed the 5' RACE reads with MiXCR anew, one entry per CDR3 protein. The sample gives more than 60,000 distinct CDR3 sequences, about 6% of which show up once; around 5% is in the top ten. The specimen was synovial fluid, either unsorted or a sorted T cell fraction (not recorded which). The receptors come from a male donor with ankylosing spondylitis.

The chain carries TRBV5-6 and TRBJ1-5; D uncertain. V lost 3 bases and J lost 2, with 9 bases in between. The germline V gene encodes CDR1 SGHDT and CDR2 YYEEEE. This CDR3 is built from 14 residues. The CDR3 DNA is TGTGCCAGCAGCTCCCCCCGGGGCAATCAGCCCCAGCATTTT. Its protein is CASSSPRGNQPQHF. Supplemented by reference TRBV5-6 and TRBJ1-5, the full variable domain reads DAGVTQSPTHLIKTRGQQVTLRCSPKSGHDTVSWYQQALGQGPQFIFQYYEEEERQRGNFPDRFSGHQFPNYSSELNVNALLLGDSALYLCASSSPRGNQPQHFGDGTRLSIL.

This clonotype was seen repeatedly, ten times or more. This chain links TRBV7-9 with TRBJ2-7; 7 nucleotides align to TRBD1. The CDR3 runs to 14 residues. From germline, CDR1 is SEHNR and CDR2 FQNEAQ (reference sequence). The trim removed 5 bases at V and 6 bases at J, leaving 10 bases unmatched. The CDR3 region is CASSLPGQFLEQYF. CDR3 DNA sequence: TGTGCCAGCAGCCTACCGGGACAGTTTCTCGAGCAGTACTTC. Variable domain in full (rest from reference TRBV7-9 and TRBJ2-7): DTGVSQNPRHKITKRGQNVTFRCDPISEHNRLYWYRQTLGQGPEFLTYFQNEAQLEKSRLLSDRFSAERPKGSFSTLEIQRTEQGDSAMYLCASSLPGQFLEQYFGPGTRLTVT.

This clonotype was seen ten or more times. The chain links TRBV16 to TRBJ2-1; D is possibly TRBD2 (5 bases). V gave up 4 bases and J gave up 4 bases, with 11 bases separating them. The germline gives CDR1 KGHSY, CDR2 FQNENV. This CDR3 region has 14 residues. The CDR3 sequence: CASSPRPGYNEQFF. CDR3 sequence (DNA): TGTGCCAGCAGCCCCCGTCCGGGGTACAATGAGCAGTTCTTC.

The gene calls are TRBV5-1 and TRBJ2-3, with D possibly being TRBD2 (6 bases). The CDR3 extends over 15 amino acids. Germline loops: CDR1 SGHRS, CDR2 YFSETQ. The ends were cut back, 3 bases at V and 1 base at J, with 12 bases in the middle. CDR3 region: CASSSETSGTDTQYF. The CDR3 DNA is TGCGCCAGCAGCTCCGAGACTAGTGGCACAGATACGCAGTATTTT.

Only a few counts were recorded for this clonotype. The V and J genes are TRBV6-1 and TRBJ2-5, with 7 bases that match TRBD2. The CDR3 has 14 amino acids. Germline lookup yields CDR1 MNHNS and CDR2 SASEGT. Trimming removed 4 bases from V and 0 bases from J; junction bases left unmatched: 2. CDR3 DNA: TGTGCCAGCAGTGCGGGGGGATACCAAGAGACCCAGTACTTC. Protein sequence: CASSAGGYQETQYF.

The V and J genes are TRBV12-3 or TRBV12-4 and TRBJ2-2; possible D gene TRBD2, 5 bases. Trimming left V 7 bases short and J 0 bases short, with 15 bases between. CDR3 length: 16 amino acids. In DNA, the CDR3 is TGTGCCAGCACCGGGGTGGCGGCGGCGAACACCGGGGAGCTGTTTTTT. This gives the protein CASTGVAAANTGELFF.

This clonotype was counted between two and nine times. In DNA, the CDR3 is TGCAGTGCTAGGGGTGAGCGAACCTACGAGCAGTACTTC. Translation gives CSARGERTYEQYF. The V and J genes are TRBV20-1 and TRBJ2-7, with no clear D. Germline-derived CDR1 and CDR2 are DFQATT and SNEGSKA (reference sequence). V lost 3 bases to trimming and J lost 2 bases, with 11 bases between them. The CDR3 extends over 13 amino acids.

This clonotype was found a few times. This chain connects TRBV5-1 to TRBJ1-2; D remains unclear. V shed 2 bases and J shed 2 bases, with 19 bases lying between them. Germline lookup yields CDR1 SGHRS and CDR2 YFSETQ. The CDR3 length is 17 residues. The CDR3 loop is CASSLSGYVHLNYGYTF. The CDR3 coding sequence is TGCGCCAGCAGCTTATCCGGATACGTTCATCTCAACTATGGCTACACCTTC.

This clonotype appeared a few times. This sequence joins TRBV4-1 and TRBJ2-1, with D maybe TRBD2 (7 bases). The germline CDR1 and CDR2 sequences are MGHRA and YSYEKL. The CDR3 loop spans 20 amino acids. V gave up 4 bases and J gave up 5 bases, with 30 bases separating them. Written as DNA, the CDR3 is TGCGCCAGCAGCCCCACGGGGGCAACAGGGAGCGGGAAGGGCGACAATGAGCAGTTCTTC. This sequence encodes CASSPTGATGSGKGDNEQFF.

At least ten counts were recorded for this clonotype. J is TRBJ2-3 and V is TRBV20-1, with D perhaps TRBD1 (5 bases). Germline V gene lookup returns CDR1 DFQATT and CDR2 SNEGSKA (reference sequence). V was shortened by 3 bases and J by 1 base, with 14 bases between the two germline ends. CDR3 length equals 15 residues. The DNA for the CDR3 is TGCAGTGCTAGGGGCAGGGCAGGACGCACAGATACGCAGTATTTT. Its protein product is CSARGRAGRTDTQYF.

The chain carries TRBV7-9 and TRBJ1-5, with a tentative D call TRBD1 (5 bases). The CDR3 totals 15 residues. CDR1 is SEHNR, CDR2 FQNEAQ, per germline (reference sequence). Between the trimmed V and J ends, which lost 4 bases and 6 bases, there was a span of 16 bases. The CDR3, as DNA: TGTGCCAGCAGCTCAACCGGGGGTTATTTTCAGCCCCAGCATTTT. Protein: CASSSTGGYFQPQHF.

This clonotype was picked up many times. The chain uses TRBV5-4 and TRBJ2-1; TRBD2 matches 9 bases. The trim removed 5 bases at V and 3 bases at J, leaving 12 bases unmatched. CDR3 length equals 17 residues. CDR1 and CDR2 from the germline V gene are SGHNT and YYREEE (reference sequence). CDR3 protein: CASSPTGGRALYNEQFF. DNA of the CDR3: TGTGCCAGCAGTCCGACAGGCGGGAGGGCCCTCTACAATGAGCAGTTCTTC. Looking up the rest from reference TRBV5-4 and TRBJ2-1 gives the full variable domain: ETGVTQSPTHLIKTRGQQVTLRCSSQSGHNTVSWYQQALGQGPQFIFQYYREEENGRGNFPPRFSGLQFPNYSSELNVNALELDDSALYLCASSPTGGRALYNEQFFGPGTRLTVL.

There are many counts of this clonotype. The gene calls are TRBV2 and TRBJ2-3; D unresolved. CDR3 length: 10 amino acids. From germline, CDR1 is SNHLY and CDR2 FYNNEI. The germline V and J ends were trimmed by 8 bases and 7 bases, with 7 bases remaining between them. The CDR3 nucleotides are TGTGCCAGCTCTCAGAATACGCAGTATTTT. This translates into CASSQNTQYF.

The chain combines TRBV20-1 with TRBJ2-7; possibly TRBD1 or TRBD2 for D (6 bases each). The germline gives CDR1 DFQATT, CDR2 SNEGSKA (reference sequence). This CDR3 region has 13 residues. The germline V and J ends were trimmed by 3 bases and 6 bases, with 15 bases remaining between them. The CDR3 is CSASIGRGGEQYF. Here the CDR3 DNA reads TGCAGTGCTAGCATCGGCAGGGGAGGCGAGCAGTACTTC.

In its sample, this clonotype was seen many times. The chain recombines TRBV28 with TRBJ1-6; no definite D call. The V end lost 3 bases, the J end lost 9 bases, and 12 bases lay between the germline ends. The CDR3 is 14 amino acids. Germline loops: CDR1 MDHEN, CDR2 SYDVKM. The CDR3 loop reads CASSFPLEGSPLHF. CDR3 nucleotide sequence: TGTGCCAGCAGTTTTCCGCTCGAGGGTTCACCCCTCCACTTT.

The table lists this clonotype with many counts. The rearrangement joins TRBV9 to TRBJ2-2; D is ambiguous. The CDR3 runs to 16 residues. CDR1 is SGDLS and CDR2 is YYNGEE in the germline V gene. Trimming stripped 4 bases from V and 2 bases from J, with 15 bases between. CDR3 bases: TGTGCCAGCAGCCGAGTCCTGACGCTTAACACCGGGGAGCTGTTTTTT. Translation gives CASSRVLTLNTGELFF.

This clonotype was recorded a few times. The chain employs TRBV29-1 and TRBJ1-1, with a tentative D call TRBD1 (5 bases). The CDR3 spans 14 residues. Trimming took 4 bases from V and 1 from J, leaving 13 bases between them. Germline CDR1 reads SQVTM; CDR2 reads ANQGSEA. The DNA for the CDR3 is TGCAGCGTTGCTTTCAACAGGCCGAACACTGAAGCTTTCTTT. This gives the protein CSVAFNRPNTEAFF.

The chain recombines TRBV2 with TRBJ2-1, with 10 positions matching TRBD2. The ends lost 5 bases at V and 14 bases at J; junction bases unmatched: 15. Germline loops: CDR1 SNHLY, CDR2 FYNNEI. CDR3 length: 15 residues. CDR3 bases: TGTGCCAGCAGTCTCCTAGCGGGAGCCCGGCTGAGGGAGTTCTTC. Protein sequence: CASSLLAGARLREFF.

A note on this clonotype: Since no conserved phenylalanine or tryptophan closes the CDR3, a read error is the likely cause. V usage is TRBV2 and J usage is TRBJ2-7, with 7 bases fitting TRBD1. With V trimmed by 6 bases and J by 7 bases, 12 bases remained unmatched. There are 14 residues in the CDR3. CDR1 SNHLY and CDR2 FYNNEI come from the germline V gene. The CDR3 DNA reads as TGTGCCAGCAGACCACAGGGGACCCCAGGAGAGCAGTACTAC. Translating it yields CASRPQGTPGEQYY.

The sample holds many counts of this clonotype. The rearrangement uses TRBV18 and TRBJ1-1; D not certain. Germline V lookup: CDR1 KGHSH, CDR2 LQKENI. CDR3 size: 14 residues. V was cut by 0 bases and J by 7 bases, with 12 bases left in between. The CDR3 bases are TGTGCCAGCTCACCACCGTCGGGATTTAGTGAAGCTTTCTTT. Its translation is CASSPPSGFSEAFF.

This clonotype has just a few counts. The chain carries TRBV30 and TRBJ1-1; D is unclear. CDR1 is GTSNPN and CDR2 is SVGIG in the germline V gene (reference sequence). V shed 0 bases and J shed 1 base, with 9 bases lying between them. This CDR3 contains 14 residues. The CDR3 region has the DNA TGTGCCTGGAGTGTTCGGTTCGGGAACACTGAAGCTTTCTTT. It codes for CAWSVRFGNTEAFF.

This clonotype was detected ten times or more. The gene calls are TRBV6-2 or TRBV6-3 and TRBJ2-3; 9 positions agree with TRBD2. V shed 6 bases, J shed 6 bases, and the junction held 7 bases outside the gene matches. Germline V gene data show CDR1 as MNHEY and CDR2 as SVGEGT. This CDR3 is built from 14 residues. CDR3 sequence: CASSPGLAGDTQYF. The CDR3 nucleotides are TGTGCCAGCAGCCCGGGACTAGCCGGGGATACGCAGTATTTT.